Listed here is a single T cell receptor (beta chain). These data come from a study of T cells expressing NK-cell markers. Background on the study: It was sorted CD3+CD56+NKG2C+, CD3+CD56+NKG2C- and CD3+CD56-NKG2C+ T cells that supplied the TCR beta repertoires. Most of the eight sequenced donors were HCMV-seropositive; one was seronegative.

This CDR3 has 17 amino acids. CDR1 and CDR2 from the germline V gene are KGHDR and SFDVKD. TCRdb reprocessed the 5' RACE reads, keeping one entry per CDR3 protein, no DNA. Found here are roughly 450,000 distinct CDR3 sequences; the top ten clones hold 1.4%. Sequencing used blood T cells: a sorted CD56 or NKG2C T cell subset, CD4+ or CD8+ T cells, or bulk PBMC T cells (not recorded which). The chain combines TRBV24-1 with TRBJ2-2; TCRdb designates TRBD2, a call that cannot be tested without DNA. This TCR derives from a woman between 45 and 65 years old in good health. This CDR3 reads CATSSTGGLAFTGELFF.